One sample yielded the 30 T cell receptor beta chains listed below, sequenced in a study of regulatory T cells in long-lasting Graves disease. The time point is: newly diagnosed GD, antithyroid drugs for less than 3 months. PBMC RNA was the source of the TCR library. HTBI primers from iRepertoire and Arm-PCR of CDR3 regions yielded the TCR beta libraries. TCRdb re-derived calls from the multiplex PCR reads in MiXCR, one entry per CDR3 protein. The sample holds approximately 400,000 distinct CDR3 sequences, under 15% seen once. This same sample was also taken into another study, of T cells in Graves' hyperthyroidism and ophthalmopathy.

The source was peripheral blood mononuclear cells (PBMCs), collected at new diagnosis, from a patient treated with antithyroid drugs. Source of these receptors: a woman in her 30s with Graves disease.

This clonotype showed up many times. The CDR3 reads CASSSQTGYNEQFF. The CDR3 DNA reads TGTGCCAGCAGTTCCCAGACAGGGTACAATGAGCAGTTCTTC. The chain recombines TRBV12-3 or TRBV12-4 with TRBJ2-1; 7 nucleotides line up with TRBD1. The CDR3 extends over 14 amino acids. The ends lost 4 bases at V and 4 bases at J; junction bases unmatched: 4.

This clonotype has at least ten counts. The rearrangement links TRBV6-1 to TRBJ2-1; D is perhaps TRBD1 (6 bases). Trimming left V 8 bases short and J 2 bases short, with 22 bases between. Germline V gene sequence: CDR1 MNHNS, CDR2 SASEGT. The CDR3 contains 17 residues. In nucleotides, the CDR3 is TGTGCCAGCCCGTTCCCAAAGGGGGAATTTGCCTACAATGAGCAGTTCTTC. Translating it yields CASPFPKGEFAYNEQFF.

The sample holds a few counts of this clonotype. CDR3 bases: TGCAGTGCTAGAGATCCTGGGACGTCTGATGGCTACACCTTC. This sequence encodes CSARDPGTSDGYTF. V and J are TRBV20-1 and TRBJ1-2; possible D gene TRBD1, 5 bases. CDR3 size: 14 residues. The V end lost 0 bases, the J end lost 6 bases, and 14 bases lay between the germline ends. Germline loops: CDR1 DFQATT, CDR2 SNEGSKA (reference sequence).

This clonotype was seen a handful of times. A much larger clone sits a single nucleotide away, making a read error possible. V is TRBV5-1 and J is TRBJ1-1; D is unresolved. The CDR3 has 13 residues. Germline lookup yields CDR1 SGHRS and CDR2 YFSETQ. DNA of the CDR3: TGTGCCAGCAGCCCCCCCTTTGACACTGAAGCTTTCTTT. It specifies CASSPPFDTEAFF.

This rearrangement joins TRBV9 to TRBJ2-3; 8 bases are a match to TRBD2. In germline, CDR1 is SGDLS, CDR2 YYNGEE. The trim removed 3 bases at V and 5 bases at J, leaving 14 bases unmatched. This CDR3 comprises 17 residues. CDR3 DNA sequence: TGTGCCAGCAGCGGACGCAACGGGGGGGGAGTGGGAGATACGCAGTATTTT. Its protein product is CASSGRNGGGVGDTQYF.

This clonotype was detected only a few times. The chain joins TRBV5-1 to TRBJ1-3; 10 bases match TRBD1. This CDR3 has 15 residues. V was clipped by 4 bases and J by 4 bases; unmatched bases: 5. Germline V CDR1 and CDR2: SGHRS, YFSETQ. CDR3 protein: CASSGGQGSGNTIYF. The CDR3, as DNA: TGCGCCAGCAGCGGGGGACAGGGGTCCGGAAACACCATATATTTT.

This chain's CDR3 is CASCLLGQGGNTEAFF. DNA for the CDR3: TGTGCCAGCTGCCTTTTGGGACAGGGGGGGAACACTGAAGCTTTCTTT. The V call is TRBV6-2 or TRBV6-3, the J call TRBJ1-1; TRBD1 matches 11 bases. The junction had 9 bases not matched to a gene; V was cut back by 8 bases and J by 1 base. In germline, CDR1 is MNHEY, CDR2 SVGEGT. The CDR3 is 16 amino acids.

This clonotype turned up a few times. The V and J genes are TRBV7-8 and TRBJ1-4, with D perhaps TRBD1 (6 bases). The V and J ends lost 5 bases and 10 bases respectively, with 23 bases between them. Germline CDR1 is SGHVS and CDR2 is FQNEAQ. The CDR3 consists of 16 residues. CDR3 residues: CASSPHRTDPHRKLFF. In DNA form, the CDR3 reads TGTGCCAGCAGCCCACACCGGACAGATCCACACAGAAAACTGTTTTTT.

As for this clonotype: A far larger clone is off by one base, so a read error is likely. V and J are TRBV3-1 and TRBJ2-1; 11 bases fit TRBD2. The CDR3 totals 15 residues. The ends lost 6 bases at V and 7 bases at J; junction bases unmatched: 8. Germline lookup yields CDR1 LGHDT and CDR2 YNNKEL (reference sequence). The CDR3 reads CASSSIAGGQNEQFF. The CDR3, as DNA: TGTGCCAGCAGTTCAATAGCGGGAGGGCAGAATGAGCAGTTCTTC.

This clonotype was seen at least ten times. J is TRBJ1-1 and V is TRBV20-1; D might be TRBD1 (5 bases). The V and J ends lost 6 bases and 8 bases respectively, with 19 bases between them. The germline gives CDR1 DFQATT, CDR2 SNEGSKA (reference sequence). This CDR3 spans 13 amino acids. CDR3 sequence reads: CSAHRASGGEAFF. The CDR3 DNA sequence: TGCAGTGCCCACCGGGCCTCCGGGGGGGAAGCTTTCTTT.

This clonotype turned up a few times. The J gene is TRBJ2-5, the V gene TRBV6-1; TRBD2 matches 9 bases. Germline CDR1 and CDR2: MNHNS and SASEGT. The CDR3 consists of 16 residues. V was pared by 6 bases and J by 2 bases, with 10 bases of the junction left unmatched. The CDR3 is CASRRVPSGIQETQYF. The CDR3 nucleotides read TGTGCCAGCAGACGGGTGCCTAGCGGGATTCAAGAGACCCAGTACTTC.

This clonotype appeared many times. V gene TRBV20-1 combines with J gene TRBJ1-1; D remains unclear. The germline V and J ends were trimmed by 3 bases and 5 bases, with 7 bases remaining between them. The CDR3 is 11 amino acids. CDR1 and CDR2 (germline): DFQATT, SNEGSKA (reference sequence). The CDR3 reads CSARLGTEAFF. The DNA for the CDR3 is TGCAGTGCTAGGTTGGGGACTGAAGCTTTCTTT.

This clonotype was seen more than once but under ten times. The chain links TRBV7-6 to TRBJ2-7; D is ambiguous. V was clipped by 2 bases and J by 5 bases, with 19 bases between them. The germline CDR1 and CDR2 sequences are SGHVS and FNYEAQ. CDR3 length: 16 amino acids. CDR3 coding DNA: TGTGCCAGCAGCTTACCACACTGGCCCCGGGCCGACGAGCAGTACTTC. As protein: CASSLPHWPRADEQYF. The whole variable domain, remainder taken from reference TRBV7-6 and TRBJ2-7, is GAGVSQSPRYKVTKRGQDVALRCDPISGHVSLYWYRQALGQGPEFLTYFNYEAQQDKSGLPNDRFSAERPEGSISTLTIQRTEQRDSAMYRCASSLPHWPRADEQYFGPGTRLTVT.

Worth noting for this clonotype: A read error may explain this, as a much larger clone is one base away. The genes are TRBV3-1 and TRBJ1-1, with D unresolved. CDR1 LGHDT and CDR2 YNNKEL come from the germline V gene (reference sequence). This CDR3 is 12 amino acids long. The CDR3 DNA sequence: TGTGCCAGCCGAAGAGGAAACACTGAAGCTTCCTTT. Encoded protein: CASRRGNTEASF.

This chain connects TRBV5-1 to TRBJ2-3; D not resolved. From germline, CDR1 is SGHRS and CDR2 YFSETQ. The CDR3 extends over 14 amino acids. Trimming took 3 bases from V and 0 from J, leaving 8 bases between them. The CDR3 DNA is TGCGCCAGCAGCTATATAAAAAGCACAGATACGCAGTATTTT. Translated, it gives CASSYIKSTDTQYF.

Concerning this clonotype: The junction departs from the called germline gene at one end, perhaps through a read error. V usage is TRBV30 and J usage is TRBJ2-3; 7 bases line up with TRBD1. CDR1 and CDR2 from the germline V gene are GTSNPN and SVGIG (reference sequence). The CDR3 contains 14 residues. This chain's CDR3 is CAAQEGAGTDMQYF. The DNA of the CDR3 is TGTGCCGCCCAAGAGGGGGCTGGCACAGATATGCAGTATTTT.

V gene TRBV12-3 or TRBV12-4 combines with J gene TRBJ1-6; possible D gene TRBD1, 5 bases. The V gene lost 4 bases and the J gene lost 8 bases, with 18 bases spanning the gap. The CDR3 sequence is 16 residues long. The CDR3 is CASSSPDGGIDSPLHF. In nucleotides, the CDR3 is TGTGCCAGCAGTTCCCCCGACGGGGGAATTGATTCACCCCTCCACTTT.

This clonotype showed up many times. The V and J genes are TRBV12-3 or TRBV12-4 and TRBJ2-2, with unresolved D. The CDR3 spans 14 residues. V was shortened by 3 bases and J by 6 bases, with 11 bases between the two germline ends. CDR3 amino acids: CASSFGAWSGELFF. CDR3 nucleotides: TGTGCCAGCAGTTTTGGCGCTTGGTCCGGGGAGCTGTTTTTT.

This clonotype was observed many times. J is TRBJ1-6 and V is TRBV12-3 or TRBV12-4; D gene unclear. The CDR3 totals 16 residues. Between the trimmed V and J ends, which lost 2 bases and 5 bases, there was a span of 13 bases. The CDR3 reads CASSLNTAAHNSPLHF. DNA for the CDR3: TGTGCCAGCAGTTTAAATACAGCCGCTCATAATTCACCCCTCCACTTT.

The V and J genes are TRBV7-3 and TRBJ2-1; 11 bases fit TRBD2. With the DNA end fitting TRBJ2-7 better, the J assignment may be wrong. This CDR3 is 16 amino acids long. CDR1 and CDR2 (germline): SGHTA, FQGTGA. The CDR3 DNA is TGTGCCAGCAGCTCTCGACTAGCGGGAAGCTACAATGAGCAGTACTTC. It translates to CASSSRLAGSYNEQYF.

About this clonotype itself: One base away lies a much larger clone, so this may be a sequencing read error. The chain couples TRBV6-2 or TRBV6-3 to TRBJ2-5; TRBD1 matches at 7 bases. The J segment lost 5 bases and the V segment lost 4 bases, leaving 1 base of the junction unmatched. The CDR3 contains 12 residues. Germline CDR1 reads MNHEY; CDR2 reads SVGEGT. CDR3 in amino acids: CASSFRGETQYF. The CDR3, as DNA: TGTGCCAGCAGTTTCAGGGGGGAGACCCAGTACTTC.

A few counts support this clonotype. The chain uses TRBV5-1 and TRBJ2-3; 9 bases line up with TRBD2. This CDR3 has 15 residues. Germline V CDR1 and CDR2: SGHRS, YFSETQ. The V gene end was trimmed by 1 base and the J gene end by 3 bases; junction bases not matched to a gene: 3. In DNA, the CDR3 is TGCGCCAGCAGCTTGTCCCTAGCGGGAACAGATACGCAGTATTTT. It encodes CASSLSLAGTDTQYF. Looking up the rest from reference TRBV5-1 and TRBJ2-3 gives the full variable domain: KAGVTQTPRYLIKTRGQQVTLSCSPISGHRSVSWYQQTPGQGLQFLFEYFSETQRNKGNFPGRFSGRQFSNSRSEMNVSTLELGDSALYLCASSLSLAGTDTQYFGPGTRLTVL.

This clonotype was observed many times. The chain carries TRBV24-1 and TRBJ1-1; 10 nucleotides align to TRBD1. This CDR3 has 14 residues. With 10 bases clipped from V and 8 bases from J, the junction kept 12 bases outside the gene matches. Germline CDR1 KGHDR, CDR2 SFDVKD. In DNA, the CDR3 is TGTGCCACAAGACAGGGGGCTGGGTATCGAGAAGCTTTCTTT. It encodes CATRQGAGYREAFF.

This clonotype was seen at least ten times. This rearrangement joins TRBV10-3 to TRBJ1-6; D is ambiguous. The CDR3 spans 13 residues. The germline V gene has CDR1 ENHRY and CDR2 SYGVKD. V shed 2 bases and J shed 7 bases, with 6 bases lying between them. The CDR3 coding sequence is TGTGCCATCAGTGAGCCTCAGAATTCACCCCTCCACTTT. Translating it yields CAISEPQNSPLHF.

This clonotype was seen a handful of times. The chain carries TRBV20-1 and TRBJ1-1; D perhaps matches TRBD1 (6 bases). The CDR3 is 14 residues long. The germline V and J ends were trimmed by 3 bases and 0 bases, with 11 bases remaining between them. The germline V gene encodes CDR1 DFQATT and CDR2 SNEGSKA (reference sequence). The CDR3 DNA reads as TGCAGTGCTAGGGAGGGACACCTGAACACTGAAGCTTTCTTT. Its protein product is CSAREGHLNTEAFF.

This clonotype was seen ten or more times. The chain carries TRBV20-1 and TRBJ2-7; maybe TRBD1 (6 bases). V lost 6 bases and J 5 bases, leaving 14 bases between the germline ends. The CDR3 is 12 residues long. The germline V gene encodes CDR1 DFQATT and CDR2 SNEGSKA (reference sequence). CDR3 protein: CSAPDRLNEQYF. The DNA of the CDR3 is TGCAGTGCGCCCGACAGGCTGAACGAGCAGTACTTC.

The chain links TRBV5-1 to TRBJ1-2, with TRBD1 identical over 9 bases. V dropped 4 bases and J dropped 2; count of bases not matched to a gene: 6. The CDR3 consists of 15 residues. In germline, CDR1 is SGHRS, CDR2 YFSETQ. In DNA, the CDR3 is TGCGCCAGCAGCCTAAGGGACAGGGAAAACTATGGCTACACCTTC. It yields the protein CASSLRDRENYGYTF.

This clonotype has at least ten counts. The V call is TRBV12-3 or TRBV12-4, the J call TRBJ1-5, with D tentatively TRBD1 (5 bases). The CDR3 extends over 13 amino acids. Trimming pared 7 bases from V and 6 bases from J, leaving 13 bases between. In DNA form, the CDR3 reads TGTGCCAGCAACAGTGGGGGAGGTCAGCCCCAGCATTTT. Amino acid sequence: CASNSGGGQPQHF.

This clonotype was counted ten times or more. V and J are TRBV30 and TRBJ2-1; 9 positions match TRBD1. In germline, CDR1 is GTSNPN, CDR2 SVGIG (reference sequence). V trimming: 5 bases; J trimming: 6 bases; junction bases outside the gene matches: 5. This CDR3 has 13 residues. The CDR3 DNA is TGTGCCTGGGGACAGGGGAGAGTCAATGAGCAGTTCTTC. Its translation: CAWGQGRVNEQFF.

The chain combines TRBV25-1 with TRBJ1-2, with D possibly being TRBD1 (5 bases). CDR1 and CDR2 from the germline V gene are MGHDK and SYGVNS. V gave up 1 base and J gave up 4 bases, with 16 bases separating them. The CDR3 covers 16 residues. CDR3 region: CASSELDRAGGYGYTF. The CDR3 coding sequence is TGTGCCAGCAGTGAATTAGATCGAGCGGGGGGCTATGGCTACACCTTC.